This T cell receptor beta chain was recovered during a study of T cell responses to AZD1222 COVID-19 vaccine. The study, taken as a whole, reports: Spike-wide coverage was observed for vaccine-associated CD4 TCRs, with dominant responses at 160-218 and 743-854. At study baseline, merely six AZD1222 recipients were seropositive. Only after the peak T cell response were repertoires sampled.

The CDR3 is 11 amino acids. V lost 1 base and J lost 7, with 5 bases in between. Germline V gene sequence: CDR1 GTSNPN, CDR2 SVGIG (reference sequence). Clones were read by immunoSEQ multiplex PCR, and TCRdb kept only the in-frame ones, dropping some. This sample has about 120,000 clones, with around 90% found just once. With regard to this clone: No antigen is known for it.

This sequence joins TRBV30 and TRBJ2-1; D not resolved. This specimen was peripheral blood, taken on day 0 of AZD1222 vaccination. This TCR was recovered from an adult in good health. The CDR3 DNA reads TGTGCCTGGAGTGCCTTTAATGAGCAGTTCTTC. Amino acid sequence: CAWSAFNEQFF.